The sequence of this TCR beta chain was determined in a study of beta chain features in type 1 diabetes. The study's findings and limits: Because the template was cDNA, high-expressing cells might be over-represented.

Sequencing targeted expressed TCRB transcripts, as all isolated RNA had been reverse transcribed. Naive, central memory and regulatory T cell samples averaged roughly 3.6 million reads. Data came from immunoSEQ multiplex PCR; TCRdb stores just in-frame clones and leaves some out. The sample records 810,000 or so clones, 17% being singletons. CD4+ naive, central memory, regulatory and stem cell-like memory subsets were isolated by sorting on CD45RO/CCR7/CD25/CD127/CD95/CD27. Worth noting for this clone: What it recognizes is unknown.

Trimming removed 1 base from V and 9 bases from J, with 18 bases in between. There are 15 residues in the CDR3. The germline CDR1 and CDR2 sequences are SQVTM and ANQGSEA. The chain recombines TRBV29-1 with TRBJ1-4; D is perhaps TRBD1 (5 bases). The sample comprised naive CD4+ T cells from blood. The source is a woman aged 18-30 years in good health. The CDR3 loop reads CSVEVGGSPMKKLFF. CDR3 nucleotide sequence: TGCAGCGTTGAAGTCGGGGGGTCTCCAATGAAAAAACTGTTTTTT.